This record covers a single T cell receptor beta chain. Its specific antigen is unknown. The record has no base qualities; no much larger clone is one base away. The data are from a study of blood T cell repertoires in COVID-19 (dated by TCRdb to about 2020). General notes on the study: Collaborator samples came from the United States, Italy and Spain and covered acute and convalescent phases of COVID-19. Sample metadata almost always included a de-identified subject ID, COVID-19 status, age in years and sex. The dataset comprised deeply sampled blood TCRbeta repertoires from subjects exposed to, actively infected with, or recovered from COVID-19. Samples came from the ongoing ImmuneRACE study (first 160 participants) plus 1,254 subjects from 6 global collaborators. Where HLA class I and class II types were available, the types were taken from metadata supplied by the sample provider, not from assay-based typing. A freely available public database, intended as a resource for researchers studying the immune response to SARS-CoV-2, is where the repertoires were released. The prospective study material was composed of cDNA or gDNA derived from T cells, B-cell-depleted T cells, or PBMCs.

Results the study describes overall, beyond this receptor: The amount of clinical and demographic metadata varied by source and participant and was provided uncurated.

TCRbeta CDR3 regions were amplified from genomic DNA by means of the immunoSEQ Assay, a bias-controlled multiplex PCR. The authors' pipeline ran thus. Nucleated cell counts per sample were estimated from amplification of reference gene primers within the assay. To quantify the absolute abundance of each unique TCRbeta CDR3 rearrangement, sequence reads were collapsed and filtered. Productive Simpson clonality was computed per sample as the square root of Simpson's diversity index over productive rearrangements. TCRdb retrieved this table from immuneACCESS and kept in-frame rearrangements only. Not all clones are present; in checked studies, unresolved V genes account for under half, and no reason is known for the remainder. From that table come the V and J calls and clone size; the DNA was used to work out D and trimming. The sample contains roughly 700,000 clones, more than 80% of them found a single time. Approximately 0.3% of the sample is in the top ten clones.

For CDR1 and CDR2, the germline V gene lists KGHSH and LQKENI. Trimming removed 2 bases from V and 5 bases from J, leaving 18 bases between the germline ends. The CDR3 starts with the cysteine, ends with the phenylalanine, and has 16 residues. The retained sequence is limited to the CDR3, 48 bases, with the frame set at the first base. Each collaborating institution followed its own protocols to collect whole blood in K2EDTA tubes. For TCRbeta analysis, collaborators shipped samples in one of three forms: frozen whole blood, isolated PBMCs, or DNA extracted from either of those sample types. This receptor was obtained from a woman aged 18-29 years with acute or convalescent COVID-19. Sequencing input: peripheral blood. The V and J genes are TRBV18 and TRBJ1-1, with the D gene uncertain. The CDR3: CASSPTRGEGGTEAFF. The sequenced DNA: TGTGCCAGCTCACCAACACGAGGCGAAGGAGGGACTGAAGCTTTCTTT.